This T cell receptor (beta chain) was sequenced during a study of cytomegalovirus exposure and HLA in healthy donors. General study findings and limits: Being productive about 87% or about 30% of the time was typical of most TCR beta V segments in an earlier analysis.

Note on this clone: Its target is not known. Relative to the germline gene, one junction end is altered; a read error may explain this.

Germline V gene lookup returns CDR1 SSHAT and CDR2 FNYEAQ (reference sequence). The CDR3 spans 16 residues. PCR involved 60 Vbeta and 13 Jbeta primers. Assay: immunoSEQ multiplex PCR; the TCRdb copy retains only in-frame clones and omits some. This table holds around 100,000 clones, around four fifths found once. Material: PBMCs. The rearrangement uses TRBV7-7 and TRBJ1-5; D remains unclear. The TCR was taken from a man in his forties in good health and CMV-seronegative. CDR3 sequence reads: CASSFYHLRRGQPQHF. The DNA of the CDR3 is TGTGCTAGCAGCTTCTATCATCTTCGTCGAGGCCAGCCCCAGCATTTT.